This record looks at one T cell receptor beta chain sequence and its context. Germline V gene data show CDR1 as MNHNY and CDR2 as SVGAGI (reference sequence). This CDR3 region has 14 residues. Trimming cost V 8 bases and J 8 bases; bases outside gene matches: 10. As processed by the authors: Nucleated cell number was recorded as an estimate derived from reference gene primer amplification. Sequencing used immunoSEQ multiplex PCR; TCRdb keeps in-frame clones, though not all of them. That table furnishes V, J and clone size, whereas the DNA furnished D and trimming. This repertoire shows almost 350,000 clones, around 90% found once; its top ten account for 3.9%. These data come from a study of blood T cell repertoires in COVID-19. In the study overall: The United States, Italy and Spain were the sources of the acute and convalescent COVID-19 samples. T cells, B-cell-depleted T cells, or PBMCs supplied cDNA or gDNA.

The sequence came from a woman aged 55-70 years with COVID-19, enrolled during active disease. Sequenced input: peripheral blood. V and J are TRBV6-6 and TRBJ1-5, with TRBD1 identical over 9 bases. In DNA form, the CDR3 reads TGTGCCAGCCAGGACAGGGGCGTATGGGAGCCCCAGCATTTT. Encoded protein: CASQDRGVWEPQHF.